This TCR beta chain was sequenced in a study of Ad26.COV2.S vaccination and SARS-CoV-2 variants. The assay was immunoSEQ multiplex PCR, and TCRdb's table has in-frame clones only and misses some. The repertoire holds over 400,000 clones, with about 90% as singletons. This CDR3 comprises 14 residues. Germline CDR1 and CDR2: SGHNT and YYREEE (reference sequence). Losses at the gene ends were 4 bases for V and 3 bases for J; bases not matched to a gene: 7. The treatment was: approximately 18 received Ad26.COV2.S at low or high dose, single or two shots; five or six received placebo; per-sample allocation not given. Repertoires come from day 63 after the first vaccine or placebo injection.

The sequencing used peripheral blood, collected in a trial of Ad26.COV2.S vaccine versus placebo. This TCR derives from a person between 18 and 65 years old who received the Ad26.COV2.S COVID-19 vaccine or a placebo. The J gene is TRBJ2-7, the V gene TRBV5-4, with TRBD1 matching 7 bases. The CDR3 sequence: CASSLNRGGYEQYF. The CDR3 DNA reads as TGTGCCAGCAGCCTCAACAGGGGTGGCTACGAGCAGTACTTC.